Listed here are 26 T cell receptor beta chains from one sample, sequenced in a study of response to subunit inactivated influenza vaccine (dated by TCRdb to the late 2010s). Receptor amplification or capture employed RT-PCR. Sequencing was carried out with an Illumina HiSeq 2500. The raw public reads went through TCRdb reprocessing: fastp at Q25, MiXCR clone calling, in-frame beta chains kept. Rows matching on CDR3 protein sequence are summarized as one entry with the most common DNA and genes. This sample holds hundreds of thousands of distinct CDR3 sequences; about 12% were observed only once. Roughly 10% of the sample goes to the ten largest clones. Sequenced material: PBMCs from blood, taken on the day of vaccination. These TCRs come from a man aged 50 to 60 who received an inactivated influenza vaccine. Donor details come from another sample of the same person, matched by shared clones.

The rearrangement uses TRBV4-2 and TRBJ2-5, with 7 bases matching TRBD2. CDR1 and CDR2 (germline): LGHNA, YNFKEQ. J lost 4 bases, V lost 0 bases, and 14 bases had no gene match. CDR3 size: 18 residues. DNA for the CDR3: TGTGCCAGCAGCCAAGATTGGGCCGGGGGGTCCTCATTAGAGACCCAGTACTTC. Translated: CASSQDWAGGSSLETQYF.

The chain links TRBV4-3 to TRBJ1-6; D not resolved. CDR1 is LGHNA and CDR2 is YSLEER in the germline V gene. With 0 bases removed from V and 8 bases from J, the gap between germline ends came to 8 bases. The CDR3 contains 14 residues. The CDR3 reads CASSQDFSDSPLHF. In DNA, the CDR3 is TGCGCCAGCAGCCAAGATTTTTCAGATTCACCCCTCCACTTT.

This clonotype was recorded many times. J is TRBJ1-3 and V is TRBV20-1, with 10 bases aligning to TRBD1. This CDR3 contains 15 residues. Germline loops: CDR1 DFQATT, CDR2 SNEGSKA (reference sequence). V shed 0 bases, J shed 2 bases, and the junction held 1 base outside the gene matches. The CDR3, as DNA: TGCAGTGCTAGAGAGGGGACAGGGGCTGGAAACACCATATATTTT. Its translation is CSAREGTGAGNTIYF.

The V and J genes are TRBV10-3 and TRBJ2-7; 7 bases agree with TRBD2. The CDR3 runs to 13 residues. Germline CDR1 ENHRY, CDR2 SYGVKD. With 10 bases clipped from V and 5 bases from J, the junction kept 11 bases outside the gene matches. The CDR3 DNA sequence: TGTGCCACCGCCGTTGGCGGGAGCGACGAGCAGTACTTC. Residues: CATAVGGSDEQYF.

A few counts support this clonotype. The chain employs TRBV5-1 and TRBJ2-1; 7 bases line up with TRBD1. The CDR3 contains 16 residues. After removal of 3 bases from V and 4 bases from J, the junction contained 10 bases not matched to a gene. Germline assignment: CDR1 SGHRS and CDR2 YFSETQ. The CDR3, as DNA: TGCGCCAGCAGCTCGCGACCCTGGACAGGATACAATGAGCAGTTCTTC. Residues: CASSSRPWTGYNEQFF.

This clonotype has at least ten counts. This chain links TRBV5-6 with TRBJ1-1; TRBD1 might be the D (5 bases). The ends were cut back, 3 bases at V and 4 bases at J, with 16 bases in the middle. Germline CDR1 is SGHDT and CDR2 is YYEEEE. The CDR3 loop spans 15 amino acids. The CDR3 protein is CASSWGGVGSTEAFF. CDR3 nucleotides: TGTGCCAGCAGCTGGGGGGGTGTGGGCTCCACTGAAGCTTTCTTT. The full variable domain, with the rest looked up from reference TRBV5-6 and TRBJ1-1, is DAGVTQSPTHLIKTRGQQVTLRCSPKSGHDTVSWYQQALGQGPQFIFQYYEEEERQRGNFPDRFSGHQFPNYSSELNVNALLLGDSALYLCASSWGGVGSTEAFFGQGTRLTVV.

Many counts were recorded for this clonotype. This chain connects TRBV12-3 or TRBV12-4 to TRBJ2-1; 7 nucleotides agree with TRBD2. The CDR3 is made up of 15 amino acids. V shed 10 bases and J 7 bases; nucleotides not matched to a gene: 16. CDR3 bases: TGTGCCACCAGACCAATAGCGGGCCTAGGAAATGAGCAGTTCTTC. This gives the protein CATRPIAGLGNEQFF.

The chain couples TRBV5-1 to TRBJ2-2; possible D gene TRBD1, 5 bases. This CDR3 is 15 amino acids long. Trimming pared 3 bases from V and 0 bases from J, leaving 9 bases between. The germline V gene encodes CDR1 SGHRS and CDR2 YFSETQ. The CDR3 DNA reads TGCGCCAGCAGCTCGACAGCCGCGAACACCGGGGAGCTGTTTTTT. It specifies CASSSTAANTGELFF.

There are many counts of this clonotype. V usage is TRBV5-1 and J usage is TRBJ2-5; 7 bases align to TRBD2. The CDR3 is 14 residues long. V was clipped by 5 bases and J by 1 base; unmatched bases: 5. CDR1 SGHRS and CDR2 YFSETQ come from the germline V gene. The CDR3 sequence is CASRSSSGQETQYF. The CDR3 DNA reads as TGCGCCAGCAGATCGTCTAGCGGCCAAGAGACCCAGTACTTC.

CDR3 in amino acids: CASSLAQASGSGNEQFF. CDR3 DNA: TGTGCCAGCAGCCTCGCGCAGGCTAGCGGGAGTGGGAATGAGCAGTTCTTC. This rearrangement joins TRBV4-2 to TRBJ2-1; TRBD2 aligns across 10 bases. The CDR3 sequence is 17 residues long. V gave up 4 bases and J gave up 7 bases; unmatched junction bases: 13. Germline V gene lookup returns CDR1 LGHNA and CDR2 YNFKEQ.

A word on this clonotype: An end of the junction does not agree with germline; a read error may underlie this. V is TRBV3-1 and J is TRBJ2-3, with D perhaps matching TRBD2 (5 bases). The CDR3 covers 17 residues. Germline V lookup: CDR1 LGHDT, CDR2 YNNKEL (reference sequence). The CDR3 bases are TGTGCCACCAGCCAGTACGAGGTAGCGCTTAACACAGATACGCAGTATTTT. As protein: CATSQYEVALNTDTQYF.

This clonotype has just a few counts. The chain joins TRBV29-1 to TRBJ2-7; D is possibly TRBD1 (6 bases). Trimming stripped 6 bases from V and 3 bases from J, with 18 bases between. Germline assignment: CDR1 SQVTM and CDR2 ANQGSEA. The CDR3 covers 14 residues. CDR3 sequence reads: CSVETGTPLYEQYF. The CDR3 nucleotides are TGCAGCGTGGAAACCGGGACACCTCTCTACGAGCAGTACTTC.

About this clonotype: A read error may account for a junction end that differs from germline. The chain has TRBV3-1 and TRBJ2-5; 8 bases match TRBD2. The CDR3 runs to 15 residues. The germline CDR1 and CDR2 sequences are LGHDT and YNNKEL (reference sequence). The CDR3 reads CASCQVVAGSGTQYF. DNA for the CDR3: TGTGCCAGCTGCCAAGTAGTAGCGGGATCCGGTACCCAGTACTTC.

The rearrangement joins TRBV4-1 to TRBJ1-2, with no clear D. The CDR3 is made up of 16 amino acids. Germline CDR1 MGHRA, CDR2 YSYEKL. V lost 0 bases and J 6 bases, leaving 17 bases between the germline ends. CDR3 residues: CASSQESTLPLDGYTF. The CDR3 DNA reads TGCGCCAGCAGCCAAGAGTCCACCCTGCCCTTGGATGGCTACACCTTC.

This clonotype has a handful of counts. V is TRBV28 and J is TRBJ1-1, with a tentative D call TRBD1 (5 bases). The CDR3 contains 16 residues. V lost 6 bases to trimming and J lost 1 base, with 18 bases between them. The germline CDR1 and CDR2 sequences are MDHEN and SYDVKM. The DNA for the CDR3 is TGTGCCAGCAGCATCAGGGTCGGAGTGGCGAACACTGAAGCTTTCTTT. Its translation: CASSIRVGVANTEAFF.

This clonotype was detected ten times or more. The chain couples TRBV18 to TRBJ2-7; 9 nucleotides align to TRBD2. The CDR3 extends over 18 amino acids. Trimming at V came to 5 bases and at J to 4 bases, leaving 18 bases not matched to a gene. CDR1 is KGHSH and CDR2 is LQKENI in the germline V gene. The CDR3 coding sequence is TGTGCCAGCTCAAGCCGACGACCGGGACTAGCCCCATCATACGAGCAGTACTTC. Protein product: CASSSRRPGLAPSYEQYF.

The gene calls are TRBV15 and TRBJ2-1, with 7 bases matching TRBD2. J lost 5 bases, V lost 1 base, and 8 bases had no gene match. This CDR3 region has 16 residues. Looked up from germline, CDR1 is LNHNV and CDR2 is YYDKDF (reference sequence). The CDR3 loop reads CATSRGWRGKDNEQFF. In DNA, the CDR3 is TGTGCCACCAGCAGAGGGTGGCGGGGGAAAGACAATGAGCAGTTCTTC.

This clonotype was picked up a small number of times. The CDR3 loop reads CASSHPGTGPYNEQFF. The CDR3 bases are TGTGCCAGCAGCCATCCCGGGACAGGCCCCTACAATGAGCAGTTCTTC. The chain combines TRBV3-1 with TRBJ2-1; TRBD1 matches at 8 bases. The germline V gene has CDR1 LGHDT and CDR2 YNNKEL (reference sequence). J gave up 2 bases and V 3 bases, and 6 bases lay outside the gene matches. CDR3 length: 16 residues.

This clonotype was detected a few times. This chain uses TRBV7-9 with TRBJ2-3; D unclear. Trimming took off 2 bases at V and 2 bases at J, with 17 bases between the two ends. Germline V gene sequence: CDR1 SEHNR, CDR2 FQNEAQ (reference sequence). This CDR3 is 17 amino acids long. The CDR3 reads CASSLSGIGTDTDTQYF. In DNA, the CDR3 is TGTGCCAGCAGCTTATCTGGAATCGGAACCGACACAGATACGCAGTATTTT.

This clonotype was counted only a few times. CDR3 in amino acids: CASRPLTGIRNQPQHF. CDR3 bases: TGTGCCAGCAGACCTTTGACAGGGATCCGGAATCAGCCCCAGCATTTT. This sequence joins TRBV6-2 or TRBV6-3 and TRBJ1-5; 7 nucleotides match TRBD1. The CDR3 extends over 16 amino acids. Germline loops: CDR1 MNHEY, CDR2 SVGEGT. V shed 6 bases and J 4 bases; nucleotides not matched to a gene: 12.

This clonotype has a handful of counts. V usage is TRBV10-3 and J usage is TRBJ2-7; a weak D match, TRBD2 (5 bases). Trimming stripped 2 bases from V and 7 bases from J, with 18 bases between. The CDR3 contains 15 residues. Germline V gives CDR1 ENHRY, CDR2 SYGVKD. CDR3 residues: CAISEPLTDPGEQYF. The CDR3, as DNA: TGTGCCATCAGTGAGCCTCTGACCGATCCGGGGGAGCAGTACTTC.

The V call is TRBV30, the J call TRBJ2-1, with D perhaps matching TRBD1 (5 bases). Germline-derived CDR1 and CDR2 are GTSNPN and SVGIG (reference sequence). The CDR3 length is 16 residues. Trimming stripped 0 bases from V and 5 bases from J, with 17 bases between. The CDR3 reads CAWSVGWQGGNNEQFF. Written as DNA, the CDR3 is TGTGCCTGGAGTGTAGGCTGGCAGGGCGGTAACAATGAGCAGTTCTTC.

The rearrangement links TRBV14 to TRBJ1-3; no definite D call. The CDR3 extends over 15 amino acids. The germline V and J ends were trimmed by 3 bases and 0 bases, with 9 bases remaining between them. Germline-derived CDR1 and CDR2 are SGHDN and FVKESK. The CDR3 loop is CASSHRRSSGNTIYF. The CDR3 DNA reads TGTGCCAGCAGCCACCGCAGATCCTCTGGAAACACCATATATTTT.

This clonotype was seen ten or more times. CDR3 DNA: TGCGCCAGCAGCGGTTCCAGGGCGCCCGGGGAGCTGTTTTTT. As protein: CASSGSRAPGELFF. The genes are TRBV5-1 and TRBJ2-2; maybe TRBD1 (5 bases). This CDR3 contains 14 residues. Trimming took 4 bases from V and 6 from J, leaving 13 bases between them. CDR1 and CDR2 (germline): SGHRS, YFSETQ.

This clonotype was observed a handful of times. This chain connects TRBV5-6 to TRBJ2-7; 8 bases are shared with TRBD1. The CDR3 spans 15 residues. CDR1 SGHDT and CDR2 YYEEEE come from the germline V gene. V dropped 0 bases and J dropped 4; count of bases not matched to a gene: 6. CDR3 amino acids: CASSLGPQGVYEQYF. Here the CDR3 DNA reads TGTGCCAGCAGCTTGGGCCCACAGGGGGTATACGAGCAGTACTTC.

This clonotype was counted at least ten times. The rearrangement uses TRBV6-2 or TRBV6-3 and TRBJ2-2; D may be TRBD1 (6 bases). This CDR3 comprises 16 residues. Germline CDR1 is MNHEY and CDR2 is SVGEGT. Trimming shortened V by 2 bases and J by 2 bases, and 12 bases separated the two germline ends. Here the CDR3 DNA reads TGTGCCAGCAGTTACCCCAGGGGTCGAAACACCGGGGAGCTGTTTTTT. Its protein is CASSYPRGRNTGELFF.